This T cell receptor beta chain was retrieved from a study of T cell responses to AZD1222 COVID-19 vaccine. Findings and limits, study-wide: At 160-218 and 743-854, vaccine-associated CD4 TCRs were dominant, and they spanned spike. White British ancestry dominated among donors, who included more females, and clonal diversity was possibly underestimated.

This clone was seen just once. Antigen specificity is unknown. TCRdb's copy holds only in-frame clones and misses some; the assay was immunoSEQ multiplex PCR. The table includes over 120,000 clones, more than 85% detected once. The sequencing here drew on peripheral blood, taken on day 0 of AZD1222 vaccination. The TCR comes from an adult in good health.

Here the CDR3 DNA reads TGTGCCAGCAGTGAGCGAGGGGTTTCCTACGAGCAGTACTTC. Its translation is CASSERGVSYEQYF. V and J are TRBV6-1 and TRBJ2-7; possibly TRBD1 or TRBD2 for D (5 bases each). Germline V gene data show CDR1 as MNHNS and CDR2 as SASEGT. The CDR3 runs to 14 residues. V was clipped by 3 bases and J by 1 base, with 10 bases between them.